A single TCR beta chain is shown here with its context. Its antigen remains unidentified. Germline CDR1 MGHDK, CDR2 SYGVNS. The CDR3 is 17 residues long. Trimming shortened V by 4 bases and J by 2 bases, and 18 bases separated the two germline ends. TCRdb processed the 5' RACE reads anew with MiXCR; each CDR3 protein has one entry. The data show around 440,000 distinct CDR3 sequences, with roughly 20% seen just once and approximately 13% held by the top ten. This specimen belongs to a study of T-cell memory formation after mild COVID-19. The study, taken as a whole, reports: Those CD4+ clones that contracted were mainly in CM and EM (CD8+ ones in EMRA).

This sequence was found in an adult woman who had mild COVID-19 (a few samples of this study predate the infection). Cell type and time point are not known. Material for sequencing was PBMCs or a T cell subset sorted from them (not recorded which). This chain connects TRBV25-1 to TRBJ2-1; a weak D match, TRBD1 (5 bases). In DNA form, the CDR3 reads TGTGCCAGCAGTGCCCTCCTCCAGGGAAGCCCCTACAATGAGCAGTTCTTC. Protein product: CASSALLQGSPYNEQFF. The full variable domain, in which reference TRBV25-1 and TRBJ2-1 provide the parts outside the CDR3, is EADIYQTPRYLVIGTGKKITLECSQTMGHDKMYWYQQDPGMELHLIHYSYGVNSTEKGDLSSESTVSRIRTEHFPLTLESARPSHTSQYLCASSALLQGSPYNEQFFGPGTRLTVL.